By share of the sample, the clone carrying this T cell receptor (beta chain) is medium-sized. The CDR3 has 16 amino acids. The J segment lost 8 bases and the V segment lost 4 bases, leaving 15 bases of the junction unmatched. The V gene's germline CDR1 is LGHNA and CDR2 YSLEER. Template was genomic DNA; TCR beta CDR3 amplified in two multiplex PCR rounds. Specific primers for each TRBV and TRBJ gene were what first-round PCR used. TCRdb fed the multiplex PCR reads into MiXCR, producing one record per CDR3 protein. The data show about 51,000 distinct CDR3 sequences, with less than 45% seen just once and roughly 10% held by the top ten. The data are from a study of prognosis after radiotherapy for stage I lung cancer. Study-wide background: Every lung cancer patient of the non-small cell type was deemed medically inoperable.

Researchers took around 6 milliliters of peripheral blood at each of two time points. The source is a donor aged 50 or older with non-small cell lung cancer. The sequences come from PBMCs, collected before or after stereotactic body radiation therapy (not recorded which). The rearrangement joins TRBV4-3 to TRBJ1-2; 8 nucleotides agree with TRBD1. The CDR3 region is CASSPLTGGTGNGYTF. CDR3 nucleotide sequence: TGCGCCAGCAGCCCCCTAACAGGGGGGACAGGAAACGGCTACACCTTC.